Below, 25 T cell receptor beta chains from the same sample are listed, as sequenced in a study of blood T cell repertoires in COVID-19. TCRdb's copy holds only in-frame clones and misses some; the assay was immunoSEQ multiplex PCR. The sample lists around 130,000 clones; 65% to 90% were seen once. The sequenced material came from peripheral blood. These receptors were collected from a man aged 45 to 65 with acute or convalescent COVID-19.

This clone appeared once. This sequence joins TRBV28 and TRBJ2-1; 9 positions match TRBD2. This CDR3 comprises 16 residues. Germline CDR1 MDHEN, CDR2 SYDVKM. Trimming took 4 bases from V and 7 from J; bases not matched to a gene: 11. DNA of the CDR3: TGTGCCAGCAGTTCCCTCGCGGGAGGGCCTTTAAATGAGCAGTTCTTC. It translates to CASSSLAGGPLNEQFF.

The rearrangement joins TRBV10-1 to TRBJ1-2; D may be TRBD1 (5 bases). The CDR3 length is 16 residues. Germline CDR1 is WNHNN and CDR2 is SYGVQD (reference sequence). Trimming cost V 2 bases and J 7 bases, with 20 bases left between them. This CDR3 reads CASSEGSPGHFSGYTF. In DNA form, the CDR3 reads TGCGCCAGCAGTGAGGGGTCCCCCGGACACTTCTCTGGCTACACCTTC.

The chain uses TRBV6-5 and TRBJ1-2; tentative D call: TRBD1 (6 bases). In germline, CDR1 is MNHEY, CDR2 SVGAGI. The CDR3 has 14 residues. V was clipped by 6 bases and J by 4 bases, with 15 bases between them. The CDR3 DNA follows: TGTGCCAGCAGACAACAGGGTTTCGGCTATGGCTACACCTTC. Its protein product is CASRQQGFGYGYTF.

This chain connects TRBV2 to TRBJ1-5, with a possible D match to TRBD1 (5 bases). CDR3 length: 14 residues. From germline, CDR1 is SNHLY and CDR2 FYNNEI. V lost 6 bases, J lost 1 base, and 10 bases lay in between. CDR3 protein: CASSVWGSNQPQHF. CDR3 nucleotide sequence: TGTGCCAGCAGCGTCTGGGGCAGCAATCAGCCCCAGCATTTT. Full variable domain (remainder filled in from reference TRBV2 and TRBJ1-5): EPEVTQTPSHQVTQMGQEVILRCVPISNHLYFYWYRQILGQKVEFLVSFYNNEISEKSEIFDDQFSVERPDGSNFTLKIRSTKLEDSAMYFCASSVWGSNQPQHFGDGTRLSIL.

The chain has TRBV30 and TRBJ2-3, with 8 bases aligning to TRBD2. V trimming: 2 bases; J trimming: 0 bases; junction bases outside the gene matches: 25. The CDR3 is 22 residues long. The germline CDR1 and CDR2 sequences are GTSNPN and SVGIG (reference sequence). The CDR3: CAWSILCGTRSPLQQSTDTQYF. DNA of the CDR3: TGTGCCTGGAGTATACTATGCGGGACTAGATCACCTCTCCAGCAGAGCACAGATACGCAGTATTTT.

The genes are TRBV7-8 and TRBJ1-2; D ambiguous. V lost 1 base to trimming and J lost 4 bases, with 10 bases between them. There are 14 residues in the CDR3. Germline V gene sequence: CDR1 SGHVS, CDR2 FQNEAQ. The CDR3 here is CASSLDRGGYGYTF. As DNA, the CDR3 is TGTGCCAGCAGCTTAGATCGGGGAGGCTATGGCTACACCTTC.

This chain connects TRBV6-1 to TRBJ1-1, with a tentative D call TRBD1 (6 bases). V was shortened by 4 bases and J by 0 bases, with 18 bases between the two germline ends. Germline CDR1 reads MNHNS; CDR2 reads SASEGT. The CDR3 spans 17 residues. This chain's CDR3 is CASSGRGAGLMNTEAFF. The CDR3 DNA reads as TGTGCCAGCAGTGGCCGGGGGGCAGGTTTGATGAACACTGAAGCTTTCTTT.

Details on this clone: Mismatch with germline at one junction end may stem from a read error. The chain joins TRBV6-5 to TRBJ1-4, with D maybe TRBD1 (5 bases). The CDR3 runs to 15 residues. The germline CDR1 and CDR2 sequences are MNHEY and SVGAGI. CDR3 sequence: CARSTGTPRNEKLFF. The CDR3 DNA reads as TGTGCCCGCAGTACCGGGACTCCTCGTAATGAAAAACTGTTTTTT.

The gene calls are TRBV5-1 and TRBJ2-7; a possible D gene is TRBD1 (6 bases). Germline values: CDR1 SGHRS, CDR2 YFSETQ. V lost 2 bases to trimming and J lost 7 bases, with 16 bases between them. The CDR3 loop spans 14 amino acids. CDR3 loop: CASSLGDILEEQYF. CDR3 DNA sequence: TGCGCCAGCAGCTTAGGGGACATCCTTGAGGAGCAGTACTTC.

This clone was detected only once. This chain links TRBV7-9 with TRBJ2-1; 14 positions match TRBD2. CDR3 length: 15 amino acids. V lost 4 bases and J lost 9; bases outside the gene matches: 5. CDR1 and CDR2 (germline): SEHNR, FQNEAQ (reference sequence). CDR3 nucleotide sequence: TGTGCCAGCAGCTCAAGGACTAGCGGGAGGTTTGAGCAGTTCTTC. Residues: CASSSRTSGRFEQFF.

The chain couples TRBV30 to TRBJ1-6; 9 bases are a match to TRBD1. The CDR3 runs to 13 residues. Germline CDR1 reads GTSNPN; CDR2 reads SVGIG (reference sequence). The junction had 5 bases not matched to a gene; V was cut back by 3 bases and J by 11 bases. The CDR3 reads CAWSGTGNPPLHF. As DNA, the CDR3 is TGTGCCTGGAGCGGGACAGGGAATCCACCCCTCCACTTT.

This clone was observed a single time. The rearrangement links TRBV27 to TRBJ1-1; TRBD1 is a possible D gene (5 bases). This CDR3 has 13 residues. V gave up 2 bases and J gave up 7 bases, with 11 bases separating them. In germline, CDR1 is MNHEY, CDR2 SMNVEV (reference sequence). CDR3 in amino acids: CASSLLGANEAFF. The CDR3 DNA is TGTGCCAGCAGTTTACTAGGGGCTAATGAAGCTTTCTTT.

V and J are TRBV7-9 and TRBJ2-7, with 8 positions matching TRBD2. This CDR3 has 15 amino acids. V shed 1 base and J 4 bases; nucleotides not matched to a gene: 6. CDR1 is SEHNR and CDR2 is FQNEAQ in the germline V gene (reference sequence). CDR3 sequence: CASSLVVGRVYEQYF. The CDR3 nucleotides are TGTGCCAGCAGCTTAGTTGTCGGGAGGGTGTACGAGCAGTACTTC.

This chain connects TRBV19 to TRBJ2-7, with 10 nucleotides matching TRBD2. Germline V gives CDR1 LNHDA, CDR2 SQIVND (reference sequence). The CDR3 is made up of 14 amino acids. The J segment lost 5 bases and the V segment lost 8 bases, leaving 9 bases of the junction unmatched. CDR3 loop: CASGGSGRAHEQYF. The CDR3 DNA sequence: TGTGCCAGTGGGGGGAGCGGGAGGGCCCACGAGCAGTACTTC. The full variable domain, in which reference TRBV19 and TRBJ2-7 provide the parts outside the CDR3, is DGGITQSPKYLFRKEGQNVTLSCEQNLNHDAMYWYRQDPGQGLRLIYYSQIVNDFQKGDIAEGYSVSREKKESFPLTVTSAQKNPTAFYLCASGGSGRAHEQYFGPGTRLTVT.

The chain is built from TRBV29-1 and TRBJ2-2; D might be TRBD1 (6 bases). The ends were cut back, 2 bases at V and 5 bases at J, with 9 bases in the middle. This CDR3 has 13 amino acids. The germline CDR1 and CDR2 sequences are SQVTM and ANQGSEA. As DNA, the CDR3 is TGCAGCGTTGAATTCGACAGGACCGGGGAGCTGTTTTTT. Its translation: CSVEFDRTGELFF.

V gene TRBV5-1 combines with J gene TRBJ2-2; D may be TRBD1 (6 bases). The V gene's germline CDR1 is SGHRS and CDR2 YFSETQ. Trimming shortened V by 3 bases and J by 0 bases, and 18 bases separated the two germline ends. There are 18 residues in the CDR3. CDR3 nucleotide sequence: TGCGCCAGCAGCTCGGCCTGGTACAGGGACGCGAACACCGGGGAGCTGTTTTTT. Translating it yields CASSSAWYRDANTGELFF. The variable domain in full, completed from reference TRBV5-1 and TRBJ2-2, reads KAGVTQTPRYLIKTRGQQVTLSCSPISGHRSVSWYQQTPGQGLQFLFEYFSETQRNKGNFPGRFSGRQFSNSRSEMNVSTLELGDSALYLCASSSAWYRDANTGELFFGEGSRLTVL.

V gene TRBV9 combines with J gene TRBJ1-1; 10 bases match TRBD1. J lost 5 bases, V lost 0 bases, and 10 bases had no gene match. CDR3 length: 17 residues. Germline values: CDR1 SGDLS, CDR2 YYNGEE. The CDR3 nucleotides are TGTGCCAGCAGCGTAGGGGACATAGACAGGGGGCCTACTGAAGCTTTCTTT. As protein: CASSVGDIDRGPTEAFF.

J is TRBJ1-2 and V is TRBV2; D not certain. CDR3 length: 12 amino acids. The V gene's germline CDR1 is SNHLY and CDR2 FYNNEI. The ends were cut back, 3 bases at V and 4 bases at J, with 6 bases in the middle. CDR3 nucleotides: TGTGCCAGCAGTGACAGTCCCTATGGCTACACCTTC. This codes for CASSDSPYGYTF.

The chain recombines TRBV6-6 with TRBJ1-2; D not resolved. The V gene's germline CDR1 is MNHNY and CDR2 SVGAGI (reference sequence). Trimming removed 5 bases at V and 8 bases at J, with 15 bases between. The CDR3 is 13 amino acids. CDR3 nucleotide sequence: TGTGCCAGCAGTCCCTCGGGGAGGGAAGGCTACACCTTC. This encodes CASSPSGREGYTF.

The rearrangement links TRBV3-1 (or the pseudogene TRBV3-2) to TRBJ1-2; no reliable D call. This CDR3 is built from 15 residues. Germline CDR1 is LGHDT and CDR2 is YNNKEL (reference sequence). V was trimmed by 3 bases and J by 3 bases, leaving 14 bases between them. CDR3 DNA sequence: TGTGCCAGCAGCCAGGCTTCCCAGATCCACTATGGCTACACCTTC. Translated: CASSQASQIHYGYTF.

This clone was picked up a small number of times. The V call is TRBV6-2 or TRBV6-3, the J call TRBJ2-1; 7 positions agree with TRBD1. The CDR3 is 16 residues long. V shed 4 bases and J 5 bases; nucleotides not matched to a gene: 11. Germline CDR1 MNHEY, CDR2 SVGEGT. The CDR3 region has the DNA TGTGCCAGCAGTTTTAGAGGGGGCCTTAATCACAATGAGCAGTTCTTC. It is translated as CASSFRGGLNHNEQFF.

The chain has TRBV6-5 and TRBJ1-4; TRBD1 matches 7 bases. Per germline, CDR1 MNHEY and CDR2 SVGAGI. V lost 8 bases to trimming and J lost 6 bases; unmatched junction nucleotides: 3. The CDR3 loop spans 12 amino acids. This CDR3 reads CASGGGYEKLFF. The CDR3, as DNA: TGTGCCAGCGGAGGGGGCTATGAAAAACTGTTTTTT.

DNA of the CDR3: TGTGCCACCAGTGATTTCGGGGGAGGGGAGCAGTTCTTC. Translation: CATSDFGGGEQFF. The chain recombines TRBV24-1 with TRBJ2-1; the match to TRBD2 covers 7 bases. The CDR3 has 13 amino acids. V lost 1 base to trimming and J lost 10 bases; unmatched junction nucleotides: 3. Per the germline V gene, CDR1 is KGHDR and CDR2 is SFDVKD.

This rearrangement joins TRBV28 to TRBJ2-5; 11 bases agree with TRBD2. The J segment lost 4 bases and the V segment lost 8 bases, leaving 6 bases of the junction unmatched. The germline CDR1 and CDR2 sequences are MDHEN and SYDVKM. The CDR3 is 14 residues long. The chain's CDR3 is CASGTSGSTETQYF. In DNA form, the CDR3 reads TGTGCCAGCGGAACTAGCGGGAGTACAGAGACCCAGTACTTC.

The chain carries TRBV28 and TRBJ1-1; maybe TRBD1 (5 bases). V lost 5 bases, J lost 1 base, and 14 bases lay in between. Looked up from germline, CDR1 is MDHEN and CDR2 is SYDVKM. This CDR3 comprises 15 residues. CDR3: CASSVPGKPNTEAFF. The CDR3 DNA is TGTGCCAGCAGTGTCCCAGGGAAGCCGAACACTGAAGCTTTCTTT. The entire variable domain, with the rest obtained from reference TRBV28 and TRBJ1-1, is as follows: DVKVTQSSRYLVKRTGEKVFLECVQDMDHENMFWYRQDPGLGLRLIYFSYDVKMKEKGDIPEGYSVSREKKERFSLILESASTNQTSMYLCASSVPGKPNTEAFFGQGTRLTVV.